This T cell receptor (beta chain) was recovered during a study of T cell changes during pregnancy in multiple sclerosis. The germline CDR1 and CDR2 sequences are SQVTM and ANQGSEA. CDR3 length equals 15 residues. V was pared by 3 bases and J by 3 bases, with 6 bases of the junction left unmatched. Here immunoSEQ multiplex PCR was the method, and the copy in TCRdb shows in-frame clones only, minus some. The sample shows approximately 48,000 clones, 90% of them seen only once. J is TRBJ2-1 and V is TRBV29-1, with TRBD2 matching over 9 bases. Specimen: CD8+ T cells from peripheral blood mononuclear cells, collected before pregnancy. The source of this sequence is a female donor with multiple sclerosis, enrolled in a pregnancy study. This CDR3 is CSVEASGDLYNEQFF. CDR3 coding DNA: TGCAGCGTTGAGGCTAGCGGGGACCTCTACAATGAGCAGTTCTTC.